These T cell receptor beta chains were read from a single sample in a study of neurological immune-mediated disorders. TCRdb analysed the 5' RACE reads with MiXCR anew, one entry per CDR3 protein. Of about 10,000 distinct CDR3 sequences in the sample, 20% to 25% were seen once. The specimen was CD8+ T cells from blood. The source of these receptors is a woman aged 55-69 years with HTLV-1-associated myelopathy (HAM/TSP). CDR3s include the opening cysteine and the closing phenylalanine or tryptophan. A D gene is named only where the DNA matches it firmly. Where a row states a size, it is once, few, many or the class of an expanded clone; other rows omit it.

CASSPAGVEQYF	TGCGCCAGCAGCCCTGCGGGGGTCGAGCAGTACTTC	many	TRBD2	TRBV5-1	TRBJ2-7
CSARDLAGTGELFF	TGCAGTGCTAGAGACCTAGCGGGGACCGGGGAGCTGTTTTTT	many	TRBD2	TRBV20-1	TRBJ2-2
CSARDTQFGTDTQYF	TGCAGTGCTAGAGATACCCAGTTTGGGACAGATACGCAGTATTTT	many	-	TRBV20-1	TRBJ2-3
CASSWDRFGYNEQFF	TGTGCCAGCAGCTGGGATCGGTTTGGGTACAATGAGCAGTTCTTC	-	-	TRBV7-9	TRBJ2-1
CASGETVGYNEQFF	TGCGCCAGCGGGGAAACGGTAGGGTACAATGAGCAGTTCTTC	-	-	TRBV5-1	TRBJ2-1
CASSYSGDGYTF	TGTGCCAGCAGTTACTCTGGGGATGGCTACACCTTC	many	-	TRBV6-5	TRBJ1-2
CASARGTLNTEAFF	TGTGCCAGCGCTAGAGGGACGCTGAACACTGAAGCTTTCTTT	many	-	TRBV27	TRBJ1-1
CASTRRGASGTEAFF	TGTGCCAGCACCCGGCGGGGGGCGAGTGGCACTGAAGCTTTCTTT	medium-sized	-	TRBV2	TRBJ1-1
CATSSESRDEAFF	TGTGCCACCAGCAGTGAATCTCGCGATGAAGCTTTCTTT	many	-	TRBV15	TRBJ1-1
CASSDGDTEAFF	TGTGCCAGCAGTGACGGGGATACTGAAGCTTTCTTT	many	-	TRBV6-4	TRBJ1-1
CSAREPGQGLYGYTF	TGCAGTGCTAGAGAGCCCGGACAGGGGCTCTATGGCTACACCTTC	many	TRBD1	TRBV20-1	TRBJ1-2
CSAGLGTGRGYNEQFF	TGCAGTGCTGGCCTCGGGACAGGGCGTGGGTACAATGAGCAGTTCTTC	-	TRBD1	TRBV20-1	TRBJ2-1
CASSPGTGDGYTF	TGTGCCAGCAGCCCCGGGACAGGGGATGGCTACACCTTC	-	TRBD1	TRBV9	TRBJ1-2
CSARLQTSGGYNEQFF	TGCAGTGCTCGACTCCAGACTAGCGGGGGGTACAATGAGCAGTTCTTC	medium-sized	TRBD2	TRBV20-1	TRBJ2-1
CASSFSGTLLGGNYGYTF	TGTGCCAGCAGCTTTTCCGGGACGCTCCTAGGGGGCAACTATGGCTACACCTTC	many	TRBD1	TRBV5-6	TRBJ1-2
CASTPPGGYGYTF	TGTGCCAGCACACCCCCAGGGGGATATGGCTACACCTTC	many	TRBD1	TRBV2	TRBJ1-2
CSARDTQGRNTEAFF	TGCAGTGCTAGAGATACCCAGGGGCGAAACACTGAAGCTTTCTTT	-	-	TRBV20-1	TRBJ1-1
CASSYGSSSGNTIYF	TGTGCCAGCAGTTACGGGTCGAGCTCTGGAAACACCATATATTTT	many	-	TRBV6-5	TRBJ1-3
CASRETDRLNTEAFF	TGTGCCAGCAGGGAGACGGACAGATTGAACACTGAAGCTTTCTTT	many	-	TRBV6-5	TRBJ1-1
CSGGERDREINEQFF	TGCAGTGGGGGGGAACGGGACAGGGAAATCAATGAGCAGTTCTTC	many	TRBD1	TRBV20-1	TRBJ2-1
CASSLGTRDEGNTIYF	TGTGCCAGCAGCTTAGGGACCCGGGACGAAGGAAACACCATATATTTT	many	-	TRBV7-9	TRBJ1-3
CSFKPSDRGRGDTQYF	TGCAGCTTCAAACCGAGTGACAGGGGGCGGGGAGATACGCAGTATTTT	many	TRBD1	TRBV20-1	TRBJ2-3
CASSERGGWDHNQPQHF	TGTGCCAGCAGTGAGAGGGGGGGCTGGGACCACAATCAGCCCCAGCATTTT	many	-	TRBV2	TRBJ1-5
CASSDLRTSGVSYNEQFF	TGTGCCAGCAGTGACCTCCGGACTAGCGGGGTGTCCTACAATGAGCAGTTCTTC	many	TRBD2	TRBV6-1	TRBJ2-1